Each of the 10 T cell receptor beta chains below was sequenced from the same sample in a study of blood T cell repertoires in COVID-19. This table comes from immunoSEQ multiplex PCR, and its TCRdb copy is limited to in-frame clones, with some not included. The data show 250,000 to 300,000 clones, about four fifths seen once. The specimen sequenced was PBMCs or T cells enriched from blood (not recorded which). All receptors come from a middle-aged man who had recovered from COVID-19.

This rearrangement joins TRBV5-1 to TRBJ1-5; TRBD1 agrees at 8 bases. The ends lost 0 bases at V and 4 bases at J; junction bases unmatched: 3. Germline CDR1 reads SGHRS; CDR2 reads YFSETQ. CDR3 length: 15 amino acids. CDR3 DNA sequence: TGCGCCAGCAGCTTGGACGGACAGGGAAATCAGCCCCAGCATTTT. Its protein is CASSLDGQGNQPQHF.

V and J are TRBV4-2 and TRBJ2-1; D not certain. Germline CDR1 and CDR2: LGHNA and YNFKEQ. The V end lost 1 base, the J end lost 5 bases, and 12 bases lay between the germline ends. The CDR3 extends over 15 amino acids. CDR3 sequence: CASSQGALSHNEQFF. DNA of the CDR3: TGTGCCAGCAGCCAAGGGGCCTTGTCGCACAATGAGCAGTTCTTC.

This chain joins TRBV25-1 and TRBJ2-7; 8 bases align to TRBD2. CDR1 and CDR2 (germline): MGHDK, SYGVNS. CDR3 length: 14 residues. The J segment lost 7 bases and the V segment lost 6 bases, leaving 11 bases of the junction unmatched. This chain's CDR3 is CASSLTGGPREQYF. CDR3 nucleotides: TGTGCCAGCAGCTTAACGGGAGGGCCTCGTGAGCAGTACTTC.

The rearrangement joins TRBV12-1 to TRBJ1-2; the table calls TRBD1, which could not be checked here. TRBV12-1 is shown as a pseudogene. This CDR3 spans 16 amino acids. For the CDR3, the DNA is TGTGCCAGCAGCCAAGGGGACAGGGGAGCTCTCTATGGCTACACCTTC. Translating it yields CASSQGDRGALYGYTF.

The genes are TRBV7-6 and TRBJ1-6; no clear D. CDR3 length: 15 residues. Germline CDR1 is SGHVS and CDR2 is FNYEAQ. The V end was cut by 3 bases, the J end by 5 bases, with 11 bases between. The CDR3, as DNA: TGTGCCAGCAGCTTCCAATTCGGGAATAATTCACCCCTCCACTTT. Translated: CASSFQFGNNSPLHF.

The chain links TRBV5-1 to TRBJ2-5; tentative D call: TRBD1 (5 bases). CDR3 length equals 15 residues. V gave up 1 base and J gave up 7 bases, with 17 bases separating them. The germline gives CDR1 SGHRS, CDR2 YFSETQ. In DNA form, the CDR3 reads TGCGCCAGCAGCTTGAGGCAGGGTCCGGAGAGGACCCAGTACTTC. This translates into CASSLRQGPERTQYF.

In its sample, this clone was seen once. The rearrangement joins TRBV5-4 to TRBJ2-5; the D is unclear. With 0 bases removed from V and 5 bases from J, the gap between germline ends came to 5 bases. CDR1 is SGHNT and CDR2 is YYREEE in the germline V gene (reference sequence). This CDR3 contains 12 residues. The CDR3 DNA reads TGTGCCAGCAGCTTGGGAGTGGAGACCCAGTACTTC. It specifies CASSLGVETQYF.

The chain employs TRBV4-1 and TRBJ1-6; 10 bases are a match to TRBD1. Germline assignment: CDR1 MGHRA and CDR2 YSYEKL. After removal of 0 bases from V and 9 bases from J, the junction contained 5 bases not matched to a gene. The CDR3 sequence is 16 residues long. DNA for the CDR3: TGCGCCAGCAGCCAAGAATCAGGGGACAGGGGTTCACCCCTCCACTTT. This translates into CASSQESGDRGSPLHF.

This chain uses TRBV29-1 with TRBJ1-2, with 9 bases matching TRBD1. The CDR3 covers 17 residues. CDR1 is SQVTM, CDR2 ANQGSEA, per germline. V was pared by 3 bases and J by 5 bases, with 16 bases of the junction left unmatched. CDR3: CSVEGSDRGVLFYGYTF. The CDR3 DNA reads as TGCAGCGTTGAGGGGTCGGACAGGGGTGTTTTGTTTTATGGCTACACCTTC.

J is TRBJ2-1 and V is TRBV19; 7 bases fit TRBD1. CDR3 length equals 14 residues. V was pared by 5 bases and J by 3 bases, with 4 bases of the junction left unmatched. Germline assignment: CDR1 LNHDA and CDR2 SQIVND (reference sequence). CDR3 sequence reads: CASSPGTDYNEQFF. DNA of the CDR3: TGTGCCAGTAGTCCAGGGACAGACTACAATGAGCAGTTCTTC.